This is a list of T cell receptor beta chains from one sample in a study of blood T cell repertoires in COVID-19. Produced via immunoSEQ multiplex PCR; TCRdb's table is partial and in-frame only. The sample comprises under 200,000 clones, 87% of which are singletons, and approximately 4.1% rests with the top ten. Specimen: peripheral blood. Receptors originate from a woman aged 60-75 years who had recovered from COVID-19. The CDR3 runs from the conserved cysteine through the conserved F or W. The order of the fields is D gene, clone size, J gene, V gene, CDR3 length, CDR3 DNA, CDR3 protein. The D gene is left open where the match is weak. The size of a clone is reported for some rows only, either as once, few or many, or as a class for expanded clones.

D gene: TRBD1
clone size: -
J gene: TRBJ2-7
V gene: TRBV7-2
CDR3 length: 14
CDR3 DNA: TGTGCCAGCAGCTTAGGACAGGGAGCTAACGAGCAGTACTTC
CDR3 protein: CASSLGQGANEQYF

D gene: -
clone size: once
J gene: TRBJ1-2
V gene: TRBV12-3/TRBV12-4
CDR3 length: 12
CDR3 DNA: TGTGCCAGCAGTTTTGGTCAGGCTGGCTACACCTTC
CDR3 protein: CASSFGQAGYTF

D gene: TRBD2
clone size: -
J gene: TRBJ2-5
V gene: TRBV5-1
CDR3 length: 18
CDR3 DNA: TGCGCCAGCAGCCGTCGTGGTAGCGGGGGGAATACTCCAGAGACCCAGTACTTC
CDR3 protein: CASSRRGSGGNTPETQYF

D gene: -
clone size: -
J gene: TRBJ2-2
V gene: TRBV5-5
CDR3 length: 15
CDR3 DNA: TGTGCCAGCAGCTTGAAGACTTCTAACACCGGGGAGCTGTTTTTT
CDR3 protein: CASSLKTSNTGELFF

D gene: -
clone size: -
J gene: TRBJ2-7
V gene: TRBV9
CDR3 length: 14
CDR3 DNA: TGTGCCAGCAGCGCAATAGCGGTCTCCTACGAGCAGTACTTC
CDR3 protein: CASSAIAVSYEQYF

D gene: -
clone size: -
J gene: TRBJ2-2
V gene: TRBV5-4
CDR3 length: 15
CDR3 DNA: TGTGCCAGCAGCTTGTCTCGGGCGAACACCGGGGAGCTGTTTTTT
CDR3 protein: CASSLSRANTGELFF

D gene: TRBD1
clone size: -
J gene: TRBJ2-7
V gene: TRBV7-9
CDR3 length: 17
CDR3 DNA: TGTGCCAGCAGTTCCCCCCCTCGGGACAGGGGGTCGTACGAGCAGTACTTC
CDR3 protein: CASSSPPRDRGSYEQYF

D gene: -
clone size: -
J gene: TRBJ1-5
V gene: TRBV6-6
CDR3 length: 15
CDR3 DNA: TGTGCCAGCAGTTACTCGCCAGATAGCAATCAGCCCCAGCATTTT
CDR3 protein: CASSYSPDSNQPQHF

D gene: -
clone size: -
J gene: TRBJ2-7
V gene: TRBV6-2/TRBV6-3
CDR3 length: 20
CDR3 DNA: TGTGCCAGCAGTTATCCCGAGCCCTACAGAAGATTGGGTAAGACCTACGAGCAGTACTTC
CDR3 protein: CASSYPEPYRRLGKTYEQYF

D gene: TRBD1
clone size: -
J gene: TRBJ1-2
V gene: TRBV6-5
CDR3 length: 15
CDR3 DNA: TGTGCCAGCAGTTACCTACGGACAGGGCTACATGGCTACACCTTC
CDR3 protein: CASSYLRTGLHGYTF

D gene: TRBD2
clone size: once
J gene: TRBJ2-3
V gene: TRBV11-3
CDR3 length: 18
CDR3 DNA: TGTGCCAGCAGCCGCGGGACTAGCGGGGGGACTAGCACAGATACGCAGTATTTT
CDR3 protein: CASSRGTSGGTSTDTQYF

D gene: TRBD2
clone size: -
J gene: TRBJ2-1
V gene: TRBV5-4
CDR3 length: 15
CDR3 DNA: TGTGCCAGCAGCTTGACTAGCGGGGCTTACAATGAGCAGTTCTTC
CDR3 protein: CASSLTSGAYNEQFF

D gene: -
clone size: -
J gene: TRBJ2-3
V gene: TRBV7-9
CDR3 length: 15
CDR3 DNA: TGTGCCAGCAGCTTATGGGGCCCCCTGGGGAATACGCAGTATTTT
CDR3 protein: CASSLWGPLGNTQYF

D gene: -
clone size: -
J gene: TRBJ2-3
V gene: TRBV24-1
CDR3 length: 16
CDR3 DNA: TGTGCCACCAGTGACCCTAACAGGGTTTTGAAAGATACGCAGTATTTT
CDR3 protein: CATSDPNRVLKDTQYF

D gene: -
clone size: -
J gene: TRBJ1-1
V gene: TRBV4-1
CDR3 length: 14
CDR3 DNA: TGCGCCAGCAGCCAAGATCGGGGTATGACTGAAGCTTTCTTT
CDR3 protein: CASSQDRGMTEAFF

D gene: -
clone size: -
J gene: TRBJ1-1
V gene: TRBV5-4
CDR3 length: 14
CDR3 DNA: TGTGCCAGCAGTGTGGGGGGGGCAAGGACTGAAGCTTTCTTT
CDR3 protein: CASSVGGARTEAFF

D gene: -
clone size: -
J gene: TRBJ1-5
V gene: TRBV28
CDR3 length: 12
CDR3 DNA: TGTGCCAGCACGACAGGAGATCAGCCCCAGCATTTT
CDR3 protein: CASTTGDQPQHF

D gene: TRBD1
clone size: -
J gene: TRBJ2-2
V gene: TRBV4-3
CDR3 length: 18
CDR3 DNA: TGCGCCAGCAGCCAAGCCCGGGACAGCGAAACGAACACCGGGGAGCTGTTTTTT
CDR3 protein: CASSQARDSETNTGELFF

D gene: -
clone size: -
J gene: TRBJ2-7
V gene: TRBV7-8
CDR3 length: 13
CDR3 DNA: TGTGCCAGCAGCATACAGGTCCCTTTTGAGCAGTACTTC
CDR3 protein: CASSIQVPFEQYF

D gene: -
clone size: -
J gene: TRBJ2-2
V gene: TRBV11-2
CDR3 length: 16
CDR3 DNA: TGTGCCAGCAGCTTAGAGGGCAGGACGAACACCGGGGAGCTGTTTTTT
CDR3 protein: CASSLEGRTNTGELFF

D gene: -
clone size: few
J gene: TRBJ1-6
V gene: TRBV19
CDR3 length: 16
CDR3 DNA: TGTGCCAGTAGAAGGGGGTTATTACAGGGACCGTCACCCCTCCACTTT
CDR3 protein: CASRRGLLQGPSPLHF

D gene: -
clone size: -
J gene: TRBJ1-2
V gene: TRBV28
CDR3 length: 13
CDR3 DNA: TGTGCCACCCCGGGGGACTCCAGCTATGGCTACACCTTC
CDR3 protein: CATPGDSSYGYTF

D gene: TRBD1
clone size: -
J gene: TRBJ2-2
V gene: TRBV28
CDR3 length: 15
CDR3 DNA: TGTGCCAGCAGTCTCGGGACAGCGAACACCGGGGAGCTGTTTTTT
CDR3 protein: CASSLGTANTGELFF

D gene: -
clone size: -
J gene: TRBJ1-6
V gene: TRBV19
CDR3 length: 14
CDR3 DNA: TGTGCCAGTACCAATACAGGGTTGCGGTCACCCCTCCACTTT
CDR3 protein: CASTNTGLRSPLHF

D gene: -
clone size: few
J gene: TRBJ2-7
V gene: TRBV5-1
CDR3 length: 12
CDR3 DNA: TGCGCCAGCAGTGAGATGACGGGCGAGCAGTACTTC
CDR3 protein: CASSEMTGEQYF

D gene: TRBD1
clone size: few
J gene: TRBJ2-7
V gene: TRBV24-1
CDR3 length: 15
CDR3 DNA: TGTGCCACCAGTGGGGGACAGGGGGTTCAGGACGAGCAGTACTTC
CDR3 protein: CATSGGQGVQDEQYF

D gene: -
clone size: -
J gene: TRBJ2-3
V gene: TRBV28
CDR3 length: 15
CDR3 DNA: TGTGCCAGCAGTTTACACTATTCTAGCACAGATACGCAGTATTTT
CDR3 protein: CASSLHYSSTDTQYF

D gene: TRBD2
clone size: -
J gene: TRBJ2-3
V gene: TRBV7-9
CDR3 length: 15
CDR3 DNA: TGTGCCAGCAGCTTAGCTAGCGGGGCCATTTTTACGCAGTATTTT
CDR3 protein: CASSLASGAIFTQYF

D gene: TRBD2
clone size: -
J gene: TRBJ2-5
V gene: TRBV27
CDR3 length: 12
CDR3 DNA: TGTGCCAGCAGTAGCGGGGCAGAGACCCAGTACTTC
CDR3 protein: CASSSGAETQYF

D gene: -
clone size: -
J gene: TRBJ1-3
V gene: TRBV4-3
CDR3 length: 15
CDR3 DNA: TGCGCCAGCAGCCCAACTACAGGGATTGGAAACACCATATATTTT
CDR3 protein: CASSPTTGIGNTIYF

D gene: -
clone size: -
J gene: TRBJ1-1
V gene: TRBV2
CDR3 length: 11
CDR3 DNA: TGTGCCAGCAGTTTTTCCGCTGAAGCTTTCTTT
CDR3 protein: CASSFSAEAFF

D gene: -
clone size: -
J gene: TRBJ1-5
V gene: TRBV6-5
CDR3 length: 13
CDR3 DNA: TGTGCCAGCAAAATGACAGTCAATCAGCCCCAGCATTTT
CDR3 protein: CASKMTVNQPQHF

D gene: TRBD1
clone size: -
J gene: TRBJ1-6
V gene: TRBV6-5
CDR3 length: 15
CDR3 DNA: TGTGCCAGCAGTTACACCGCCAGGGGGGATTCACCCCTCCACTTT
CDR3 protein: CASSYTARGDSPLHF

D gene: -
clone size: -
J gene: TRBJ2-5
V gene: TRBV27
CDR3 length: 12
CDR3 DNA: TGTGCCAGCAGTCCTCTGGGCCAGACCCAGTACTTC
CDR3 protein: CASSPLGQTQYF

D gene: -
clone size: -
J gene: TRBJ1-3
V gene: TRBV7-9
CDR3 length: 15
CDR3 DNA: TGTGCCAGCAGCTTAGCCGGGGGGTCTGGAAACACCATATATTTT
CDR3 protein: CASSLAGGSGNTIYF

D gene: TRBD2
clone size: -
J gene: TRBJ2-2
V gene: TRBV6-5
CDR3 length: 14
CDR3 DNA: TGTGCCAGCAAGGGAGGGGTTGGCACCGGGGAGCTGTTTTTT
CDR3 protein: CASKGGVGTGELFF

D gene: TRBD2
clone size: -
J gene: TRBJ2-1
V gene: TRBV28
CDR3 length: 14
CDR3 DNA: TGTGCCAGCAGTATGACTAGCGGGTACAATGAGCAGTTCTTC
CDR3 protein: CASSMTSGYNEQFF

D gene: -
clone size: few
J gene: TRBJ2-7
V gene: TRBV5-1
CDR3 length: 14
CDR3 DNA: TGCGCCAGCAGCTATGCAGGGGGGACCTACGAGCAGTACTTC
CDR3 protein: CASSYAGGTYEQYF

D gene: TRBD1
clone size: -
J gene: TRBJ2-1
V gene: TRBV5-1
CDR3 length: 15
CDR3 DNA: TGCGCCAGCAGCTTGGAAGGACAGGGGTTGAATGAGCAGTTCTTC
CDR3 protein: CASSLEGQGLNEQFF

D gene: TRBD2
clone size: -
J gene: TRBJ2-5
V gene: TRBV3-1/TRBV3-2
CDR3 length: 15
CDR3 DNA: TGTGCCAGCAGCCGGGGCACTAGCGGGGTGGAGACCCAGTACTTC
CDR3 protein: CASSRGTSGVETQYF

D gene: -
clone size: -
J gene: TRBJ2-1
V gene: TRBV7-3
CDR3 length: 14
CDR3 DNA: TGTGCCAGCAGCTTAATGGCGGGCGAGAATGAGCAGTTCTTC
CDR3 protein: CASSLMAGENEQFF

D gene: -
clone size: -
J gene: TRBJ2-5
V gene: TRBV18
CDR3 length: 14
CDR3 DNA: TGTGCCAGCTCACCAGGCATCGCTCAAGAGACCCAGTACTTC
CDR3 protein: CASSPGIAQETQYF

D gene: -
clone size: -
J gene: TRBJ2-7
V gene: TRBV4-2
CDR3 length: 15
CDR3 DNA: TGTGCCAGCAGCCAAGAGACAGGAGATCTAAACGAGCAGTACTTC
CDR3 protein: CASSQETGDLNEQYF

D gene: TRBD1
clone size: -
J gene: TRBJ2-6
V gene: TRBV28
CDR3 length: 18
CDR3 DNA: TGTGCCAGCGGGGGGACAGGGCTTACACTCTCTGGGGCCAACGTCCTGACTTTC
CDR3 protein: CASGGTGLTLSGANVLTF

D gene: -
clone size: few
J gene: TRBJ1-1
V gene: TRBV5-1
CDR3 length: 14
CDR3 DNA: TGCGCCAGCAGCTTGGGGCAGGGACTCTCTGAAGCTTTCTTT
CDR3 protein: CASSLGQGLSEAFF

D gene: TRBD1
clone size: -
J gene: TRBJ1-5
V gene: TRBV27
CDR3 length: 21
CDR3 DNA: TGTGCCAGCACCGTTTGGCCCGCGGGAGGGGGCCAAGGAGGCCTCAATCAGCCCCAGCATTTT
CDR3 protein: CASTVWPAGGGQGGLNQPQHF

D gene: TRBD2
clone size: -
J gene: TRBJ2-5
V gene: TRBV2
CDR3 length: 15
CDR3 DNA: TGTGCCAGCAGTGGCGGGGGGGCCGCGTCAGAGACCCAGTACTTC
CDR3 protein: CASSGGGAASETQYF

D gene: -
clone size: -
J gene: TRBJ2-7
V gene: TRBV7-2
CDR3 length: 14
CDR3 DNA: TGTGCCAGCAGCCCCAGGGCAGGCCCCTACGAGCAGTACTTC
CDR3 protein: CASSPRAGPYEQYF